A selection of T cell receptor beta chains follows, all from one sample in a study of blood T cell repertoires in COVID-19. Measured with immunoSEQ multiplex PCR; TCRdb has only the in-frame clones, and not every one. The table lists under 150,000 clones, approximately 80% of them singletons. Sequencing was performed on peripheral blood. The receptors shown here come from a human donor in a cohort sampled during active COVID-19. Both conserved end residues are part of each CDR3. A D gene is named only where the DNA matches it firmly. The listing skips clone size in some rows; elsewhere it reads once, few, many or a size class.

CASSLGALQNEQFF TGTGCCAGCAGCTTAGGGGCCCTACAGAATGAGCAGTTCTTC NA TRBV7-2 NA TRBJ2-1
CASSEGSPGNNSPLHF TGTGCCAGCAGTGAAGGGTCCCCGGGGAATAATTCACCCCTCCACTTT few TRBV2 NA TRBJ1-6
CASSRGQGTEAFF TGTGCCAGCAGCCGCGGACAGGGAACTGAAGCTTTCTTT NA TRBV9 TRBD1 TRBJ1-1
CASTPRMVAGANVLTF TGTGCCAGCACCCCGCGGATGGTTGCTGGGGCCAACGTCCTGACTTTC once TRBV6-2/TRBV6-3 NA TRBJ2-6
CASSLWLAGGPQETQYF TGTGCCAGCAGTTTATGGCTAGCGGGGGGGCCCCAAGAGACCCAGTACTTC NA TRBV28 TRBD2 TRBJ2-5
CASLTDSYEQYF TGTGCCAGCCTAACGGACAGCTACGAGCAGTACTTC NA TRBV6-5 NA TRBJ2-7
CSASPSTSYNEQFF TGCAGTGCTAGTCCGTCGACTTCCTACAATGAGCAGTTCTTC NA TRBV20-1 NA TRBJ2-1
CASSFLSGGRTDTQYF TGTGCCAGCAGCTTCCTTTCGGGGGGGCGCACAGATACGCAGTATTTT NA TRBV7-2 TRBD2 TRBJ2-3
CASSPPGSDEKLFF TGCGCCAGCAGCCCCCCGGGGTCTGATGAAAAACTGTTTTTT NA TRBV4-1 NA TRBJ1-4
CASSATGTANSPLHF TGTGCCAGCAGTGCAACCGGGACAGCAAATTCACCCCTCCACTTT NA TRBV28 TRBD1 TRBJ1-6
CASRTGTGSGQPQHF TGTGCCAGTAGGACCGGGACAGGGAGTGGTCAGCCCCAGCATTTT few TRBV19 TRBD1 TRBJ1-5
CASGGGPYEQYF TGTGCCAGCGGGGGGGGGCCCTACGAGCAGTACTTC NA TRBV19 TRBD2 TRBJ2-7
CASGAGRFMNTEAFF TGTGCCAGCGGTGCAGGAAGATTTATGAACACTGAAGCTTTCTTT once TRBV28 NA TRBJ1-1
CASSPPNRGSNQPQHF TGTGCCAGCTCACCACCGAACAGGGGGTCTAATCAGCCCCAGCATTTT NA TRBV18 TRBD1 TRBJ1-5
CAWSVGGSDTGELFF TGTGCCTGGAGTGTCGGGGGTTCGGACACCGGGGAGCTGTTTTTT NA TRBV30 NA TRBJ2-2
CASSLQPGVVTEAFF TGTGCCAGCAGCCTCCAGCCAGGGGTGGTCACTGAAGCTTTCTTT NA TRBV5-5 NA TRBJ1-1
CAIRGIAGGSNEQFF TGTGCCATCAGGGGCATAGCGGGGGGATCTAATGAGCAGTTCTTC NA TRBV10-3 TRBD2 TRBJ2-1
CASSLTGPNEAFF TGTGCCAGCAGTTTAACAGGGCCTAATGAAGCTTTCTTT NA TRBV27 NA TRBJ1-1
CASSQRVSPLHF TGTGCCAGCAGCCAACGGGTTTCACCCCTCCACTTT NA TRBV14 NA TRBJ1-6
CASDPLGLAVGEQFF TGTGCCAGCGACCCCTTAGGGCTAGCGGTCGGTGAGCAGTTCTTC NA TRBV7-9 TRBD2 TRBJ2-1
CASSQLTGVMGNQPQHF TGTGCCAGCAGCCAACTTACAGGGGTGATGGGCAATCAGCCCCAGCATTTT few TRBV4-2 TRBD1 TRBJ1-5
CASTPTAQGTRNEQFF TGTGCCAGCACCCCCACGGCTCAGGGCACGAGGAATGAGCAGTTCTTC once TRBV7-2 NA TRBJ2-1
CASSEVGRGSGELFF TGTGCCAGCAGTGAAGTGGGCAGGGGGTCCGGGGAGCTGTTTTTT NA TRBV6-1 TRBD1 TRBJ2-2
CASSPGQVNTEAFF TGCGCCAGCAGCCCCGGACAGGTGAACACTGAAGCTTTCTTT NA TRBV5-1 TRBD1 TRBJ1-1
CASSFGTGDGYTF TGTGCCAGCAGCTTCGGGACAGGGGATGGCTACACCTTC NA TRBV7-9 TRBD1 TRBJ1-2
CASSPTPGLMSETQYF TGTGCCAGCAGCCCTACCCCCGGGTTGATGAGTGAGACCCAGTACTTC NA TRBV11-3 NA TRBJ2-5
CASSEEMLETQYF TGTGCCAGCAGCGAGGAAATGCTGGAGACCCAGTACTTC NA TRBV11-2 NA TRBJ2-5
CASSSGTGTSNEQYF TGTGCCAGCAGCTCCGGGACAGGGACTTCCAACGAGCAGTACTTC few TRBV2 TRBD1 TRBJ2-7
CASSPRPRGRDSGNTIYF TGTGCCAGCAGCCCACGACCGCGGGGCCGAGACTCTGGAAACACCATATATTTT NA TRBV7-6 NA TRBJ1-3
CASSLMGHSSTDTQYF TGTGCCAGCAGCTTAATGGGGCACAGCTCCACAGATACGCAGTATTTT NA TRBV7-3 NA TRBJ2-3
CASRTSGSTDTQYF TGTGCCAGCAGGACAAGCGGAAGCACAGATACGCAGTATTTT NA TRBV6-5 NA TRBJ2-3
CASSIGAARAFF TGTGCCAGTAGTATAGGGGCCGCTCGGGCTTTCTTT NA TRBV19 NA TRBJ1-1
CASFPGTETSYDYTF TGCGCCAGCTTCCCCGGGACAGAAACTAGCTATGACTACACCTTC NA TRBV5-1 TRBD1 TRBJ1-2
CASSLGGTAQETQYF TGTGCCAGCAGTTTAGGGGGGACAGCCCAAGAGACCCAGTACTTC NA TRBV28 NA TRBJ2-5
CASSPRGQETQYF TGTGCCAGCTCACCGCGGGGCCAAGAGACCCAGTACTTC NA TRBV18 NA TRBJ2-5
CASSWSLLNEKLFF TGTGCCAGCAGTTGGTCGCTACTTAATGAAAAACTGTTTTTT NA TRBV28 NA TRBJ1-4
CASRNRDSPYEQYF TGTGCCAGCAGAAATCGGGACAGCCCCTACGAGCAGTACTTC NA TRBV6-6 TRBD1 TRBJ2-7
CASSWGTPSYEQYF TGTGCCAGCAGCTGGGGGACTCCCTCCTACGAGCAGTACTTC once TRBV7-3 NA TRBJ2-7
CAWRTGTGGFDEQYF TGTGCCTGGAGGACCGGGACAGGGGGCTTCGACGAGCAGTACTTC once TRBV30 TRBD1 TRBJ2-7
CASSEGTSGGLQTQYF TGCGCCAGCAGTGAGGGGACTAGCGGGGGGTTACAGACCCAGTACTTC NA TRBV10-2 TRBD2 TRBJ2-5
CARSQDPQETQYF TGTGCCAGATCACAGGACCCTCAAGAGACCCAGTACTTC NA TRBV19 NA TRBJ2-5